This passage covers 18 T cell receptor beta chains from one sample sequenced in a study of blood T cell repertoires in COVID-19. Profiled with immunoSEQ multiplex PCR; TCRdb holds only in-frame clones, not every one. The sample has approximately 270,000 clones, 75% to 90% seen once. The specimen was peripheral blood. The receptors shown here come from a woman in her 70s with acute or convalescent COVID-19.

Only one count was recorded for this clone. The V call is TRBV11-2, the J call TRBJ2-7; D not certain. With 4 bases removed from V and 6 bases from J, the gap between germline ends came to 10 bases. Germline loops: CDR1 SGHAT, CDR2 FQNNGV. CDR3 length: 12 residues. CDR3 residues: CASSSPPGEQYF. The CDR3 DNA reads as TGTGCCAGCAGCTCCCCCCCCGGCGAGCAGTACTTC.

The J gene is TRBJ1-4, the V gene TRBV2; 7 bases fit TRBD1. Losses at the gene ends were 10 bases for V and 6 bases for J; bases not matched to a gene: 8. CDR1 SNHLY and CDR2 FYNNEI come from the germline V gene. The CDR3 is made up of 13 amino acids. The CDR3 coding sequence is TGTGCCATTCACAGGGGCTCTTATGAAAAACTGTTTTTT. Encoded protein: CAIHRGSYEKLFF.

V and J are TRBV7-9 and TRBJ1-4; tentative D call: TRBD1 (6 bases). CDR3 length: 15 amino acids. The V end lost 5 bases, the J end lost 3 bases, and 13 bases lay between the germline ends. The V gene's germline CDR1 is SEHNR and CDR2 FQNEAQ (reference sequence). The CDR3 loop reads CASSVQGGPNEKLFF. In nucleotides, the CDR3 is TGTGCCAGCAGCGTACAGGGAGGGCCTAATGAAAAACTGTTTTTT.

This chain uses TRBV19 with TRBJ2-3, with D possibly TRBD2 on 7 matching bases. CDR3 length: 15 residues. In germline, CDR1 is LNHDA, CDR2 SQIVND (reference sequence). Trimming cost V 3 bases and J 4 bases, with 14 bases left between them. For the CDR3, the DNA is TGTGCCAGTAGTATTCCTCGGGGGGCGGCAGATACGCAGTATTTT. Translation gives CASSIPRGAADTQYF.

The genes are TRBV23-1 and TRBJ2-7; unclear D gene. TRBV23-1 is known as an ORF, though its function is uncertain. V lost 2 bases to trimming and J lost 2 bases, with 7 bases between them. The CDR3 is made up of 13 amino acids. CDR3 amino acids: CASSQDWTYEQYF. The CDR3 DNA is TGCGCCAGCAGTCAAGACTGGACCTACGAGCAGTACTTC.

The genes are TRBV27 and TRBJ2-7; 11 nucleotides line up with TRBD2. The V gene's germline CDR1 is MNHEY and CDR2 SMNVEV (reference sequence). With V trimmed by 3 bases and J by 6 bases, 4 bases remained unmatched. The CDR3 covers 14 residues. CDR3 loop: CASSFSGGEFEQYF. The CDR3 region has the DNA TGTGCCAGCAGTTTTAGCGGGGGGGAATTCGAGCAGTACTTC.

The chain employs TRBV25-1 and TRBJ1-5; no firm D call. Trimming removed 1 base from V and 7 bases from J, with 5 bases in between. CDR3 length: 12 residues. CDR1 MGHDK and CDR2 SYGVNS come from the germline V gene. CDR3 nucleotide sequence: TGTGCCAGCAGTGAATCGGGGCAGCCCCAGCATTTT. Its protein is CASSESGQPQHF.

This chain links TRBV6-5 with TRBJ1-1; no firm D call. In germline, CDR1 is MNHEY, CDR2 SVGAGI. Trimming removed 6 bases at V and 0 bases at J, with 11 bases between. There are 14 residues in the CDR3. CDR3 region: CASRAPRMNTEAFF. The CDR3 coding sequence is TGTGCCAGCAGGGCTCCGCGGATGAACACTGAAGCTTTCTTT.

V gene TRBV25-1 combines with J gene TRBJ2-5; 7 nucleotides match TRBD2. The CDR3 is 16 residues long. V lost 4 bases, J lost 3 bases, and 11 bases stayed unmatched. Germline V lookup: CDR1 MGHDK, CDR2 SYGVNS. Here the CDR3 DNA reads TGTGCCAGCAGTGGACTGCTGGGAACTAGCGAAGAGACCCAGTACTTC. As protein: CASSGLLGTSEETQYF.

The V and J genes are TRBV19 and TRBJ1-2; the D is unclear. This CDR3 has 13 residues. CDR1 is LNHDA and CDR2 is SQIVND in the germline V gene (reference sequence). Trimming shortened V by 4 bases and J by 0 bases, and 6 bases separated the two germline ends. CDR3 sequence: CASSNPSNYGYTF. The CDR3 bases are TGTGCCAGTAGTAATCCTTCTAACTATGGCTACACCTTC.

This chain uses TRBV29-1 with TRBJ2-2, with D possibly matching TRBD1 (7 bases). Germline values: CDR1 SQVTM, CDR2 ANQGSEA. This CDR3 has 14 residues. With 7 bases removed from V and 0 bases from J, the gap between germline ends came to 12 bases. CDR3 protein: CSAGGGTNTGELFF. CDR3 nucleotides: TGCAGCGCTGGAGGGGGCACGAACACCGGGGAGCTGTTTTTT.

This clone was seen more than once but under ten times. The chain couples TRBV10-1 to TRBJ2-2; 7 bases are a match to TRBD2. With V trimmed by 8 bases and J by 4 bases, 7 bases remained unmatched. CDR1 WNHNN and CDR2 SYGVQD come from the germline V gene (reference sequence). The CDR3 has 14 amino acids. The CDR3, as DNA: TGCGCCAGCTCAGCGGGGTCGAGCACCGGGGAGCTGTTTTTT. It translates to CASSAGSSTGELFF.

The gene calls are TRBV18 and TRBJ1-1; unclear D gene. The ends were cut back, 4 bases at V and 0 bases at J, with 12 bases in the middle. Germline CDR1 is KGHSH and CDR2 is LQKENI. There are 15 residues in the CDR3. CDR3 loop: CASSQTTGVNTEAFF. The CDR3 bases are TGTGCCAGCTCACAAACAACCGGGGTGAACACTGAAGCTTTCTTT. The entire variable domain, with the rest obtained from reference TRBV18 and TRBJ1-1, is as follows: NAGVMQNPRHLVRRRGQEARLRCSPMKGHSHVYWYRQLPEEGLKFMVYLQKENIIDESGMPKERFSAEFPKEGPSILRIQQVVRGDSAAYFCASSQTTGVNTEAFFGQGTRLTVV.

The CDR3: CASSLITRVGYTF. DNA for the CDR3: TGTGCCAGCAGCTTAATCACCAGGGTTGGCTACACCTTC. This chain uses TRBV7-8 with TRBJ1-2; TRBD1 is a possible D gene (5 bases). Germline CDR1 SGHVS, CDR2 FQNEAQ. Trimming took off 2 bases at V and 7 bases at J, with 11 bases between the two ends. The CDR3 totals 13 residues. The full variable domain, rest sourced from reference TRBV7-8 and TRBJ1-2, is GAGVSQSPRYKVAKRGQDVALRCDPISGHVSLFWYQQALGQGPEFLTYFQNEAQLDKSGLPSDRFFAERPEGSVSTLKIQRTQQEDSAVYLCASSLITRVGYTFGSGTRLTVV.

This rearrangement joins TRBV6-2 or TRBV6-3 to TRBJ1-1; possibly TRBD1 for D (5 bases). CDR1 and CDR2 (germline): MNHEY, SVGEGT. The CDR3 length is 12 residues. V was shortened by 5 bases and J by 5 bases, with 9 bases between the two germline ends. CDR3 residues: CASSRQLTEAFF. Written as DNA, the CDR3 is TGTGCCAGCAGTAGACAGTTGACTGAAGCTTTCTTT.

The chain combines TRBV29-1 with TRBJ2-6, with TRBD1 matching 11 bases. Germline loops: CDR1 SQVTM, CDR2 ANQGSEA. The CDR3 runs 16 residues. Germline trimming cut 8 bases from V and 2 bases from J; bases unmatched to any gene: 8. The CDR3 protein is CSFGTGGSPGANVLTF. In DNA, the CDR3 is TGCAGCTTCGGGACAGGGGGTTCCCCTGGGGCCAACGTCCTGACTTTC.

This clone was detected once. CDR3 in amino acids: CASSRRDRAAQETQYF. The DNA for the CDR3 is TGCGCCAGCAGCCGAAGGGACAGGGCGGCGCAAGAGACCCAGTACTTC. This sequence joins TRBV4-1 and TRBJ2-5, with TRBD1 matching over 9 bases. The CDR3 has 16 amino acids. The trim removed 4 bases at V and 2 bases at J, leaving 8 bases unmatched. Germline values: CDR1 MGHRA, CDR2 YSYEKL.

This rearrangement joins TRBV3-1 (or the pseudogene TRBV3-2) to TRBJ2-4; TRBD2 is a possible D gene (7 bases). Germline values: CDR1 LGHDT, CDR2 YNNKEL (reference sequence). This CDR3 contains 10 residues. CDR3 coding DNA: TGTGCTGCGGGGGCCCCGGTTCAGTACTTC. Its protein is CAAGAPVQYF.